A selection of T cell receptor beta chains follows, all from one sample in a study of blood T cells in healthy people across ages. From the 5' RACE reads, TCRdb called clonotypes with MiXCR, one entry per CDR3 protein. Of about 1,500,000 distinct CDR3 sequences in the sample, roughly 40% were seen once. Sequenced sample: blood. These receptors were collected from a woman between 18 and 29 years old in good health. Each CDR3 is given with its conserved first and last residue. D genes are given only for firm matches. Expanded clones get a size class; other rows say once, few or many, or leave the size out.

clone_size j_call v_call d_call cdr3_nt cdr3_aa
few TRBJ1-2 TRBV14 - TGTGCCAGCAGCCATACGGGAGTAGAGGGTCTTGGCTACACCTTC CASSHTGVEGLGYTF
- TRBJ1-2 TRBV14 - TGTGCCAGCAGCCCGCGGACCGTACTCTATGGCTACACCTTC CASSPRTVLYGYTF
- TRBJ2-7 TRBV7-9 - TGTGCCAGCAGCCCCATCTCCGACTACAATGAGCAGTACTTC CASSPISDYNEQYF
few TRBJ2-3 TRBV5-1 - TGCGCCAGCAGCTTGGTGGGGGACGATACGCAGTATTTT CASSLVGDDTQYF
- TRBJ2-1 TRBV3-1 - TGTGCCAGCAGCCTAATAGGAAGGGGCCGCAATGAGCAGTTCTTC CASSLIGRGRNEQFF
- TRBJ1-1 TRBV6-5 - TGTGCCAGCAGGCAGGATGGGACTGAAGCTTTCTTT CASRQDGTEAFF
- TRBJ1-3 TRBV7-3 - TGTGCCAGCAGCTTAACCGCGGATCCCTCTGGAAACACCATATATTTT CASSLTADPSGNTIYF
- TRBJ2-7 TRBV3-1 - TGTGCCAGCAGCCAAGGGGGGTACGGGACTGTAGTCGAGCAGTACTTC CASSQGGYGTVVEQYF
- TRBJ2-4 TRBV12-3/TRBV12-4 TRBD2 TGTGCCAGCAGTTTCGGGGCGGGGGGCAAAAACATTCAGTACTTC CASSFGAGGKNIQYF
many TRBJ2-1 TRBV29-1 - TGCAGCGTTGCCCGGGACTTTGCCGACAATGAGCAGTTCTTC CSVARDFADNEQFF
- TRBJ2-4 TRBV5-5 - TGTGCCAGCACTCCCGTGGGCCTCGGCTTGGCTGAGCAGTACTTC CASTPVGLGLAEQYF
few TRBJ2-5 TRBV20-1 - TGCAGTGCTACGAGAGTGACTCCAGGGAAAGAGACCCAGTACTTC CSATRVTPGKETQYF
- TRBJ2-7 TRBV20-1 TRBD1 TGCAGTGCTAGAGCTGTCGGGACAGGCGAGCAGTACTTC CSARAVGTGEQYF
few TRBJ2-1 TRBV6-5 - TGTGCCAGCGGTACAGAAACCTCCTACAATGAGCAGTTCTTC CASGTETSYNEQFF
- TRBJ2-7 TRBV7-7 TRBD2 TGTGCCAGCAGCCCCGGACTAGCGGGAGGAAACAATGAGCAGTACTTC CASSPGLAGGNNEQYF
few TRBJ2-1 TRBV5-1 TRBD2 TGCGCCAGCTTCAGCGGGGGGGCCAGCGATGAGCAGTTCTTC CASFSGGASDEQFF
few TRBJ2-1 TRBV3-1 - TGTGCCAGCACCTCCCAAGGCAATGAGCAGTTCTTC CASTSQGNEQFF
- TRBJ2-3 TRBV20-1 TRBD2 TGCAGTGCTAGAGACGAGAAAGGCGGGAGGTGGGGAGATACGCAGTATTTT CSARDEKGGRWGDTQYF
few TRBJ1-6 TRBV20-1 - TGCAGTGCTGGGGGGGCCTATAATTCACCCCTCCACTTT CSAGGAYNSPLHF
few TRBJ2-2 TRBV7-2 - TGTGCCAGCAGCTTAGCCGGGGACGCCGGGGAGCTGTTTTTT CASSLAGDAGELFF
few TRBJ2-1 TRBV27 - TGTGCCAGCAGTCCCTTCAGCGGTGTCTCCTACAATGAGCAGTTCTTC CASSPFSGVSYNEQFF
- TRBJ2-1 TRBV5-1 TRBD2 TGCGCCAGCAGCTTGGGAGCGGGGGGTATAGATGAGCAGTTCTTC CASSLGAGGIDEQFF
- TRBJ2-5 TRBV25-1 - TGTGCCAGCGCCCCACAGGGTGGGGAGCAGTACTTC CASAPQGGEQYF
- TRBJ2-3 TRBV20-1 - TGCAGTGCTAGAGATTTCAGGGGAGACGCAGATACGCAGTATTTT CSARDFRGDADTQYF
- TRBJ2-1 TRBV12-3/TRBV12-4 TRBD2 TGTGCCAGCAGTTTTATGGCGGGAGGTCCCTACGATGAGCAGTTCTTC CASSFMAGGPYDEQFF
- TRBJ2-1 TRBV20-1 - TGCAGTGCTAGACGGGTAACTGTAAATGAGCAGTTCTTC CSARRVTVNEQFF
- TRBJ2-1 TRBV20-1 TRBD2 TGCAGTGCTAGGCTAGCGGGAGGGTCGTGGGAGCAGTTCTTC CSARLAGGSWEQFF
few TRBJ1-2 TRBV2 - TGTGCCAGCAGTGATACAGCGCCCACCCGTAACGGCTACACCTTC CASSDTAPTRNGYTF
- TRBJ2-1 TRBV6-5 - TGTGCCAGCAGTTACTCAGACAGCCACAGCAATGAGCAGTTCTTC CASSYSDSHSNEQFF
few TRBJ1-2 TRBV28 - TGTGCCAGCATGTCCCCCGGGGTGGGCTATGGCTACACCTTC CASMSPGVGYGYTF
once TRBJ1-1 TRBV4-1 - TGCGCCAGCAGCCAAGGATCCACTATGCATGAAGCTTTCTTT CASSQGSTMHEAFF
once TRBJ1-6 TRBV6-6 TRBD1 TGTGCCAGCAGCCTGAACAGGGGAGACGCACCCCTCCACTTT CASSLNRGDAPLHF
- TRBJ1-6 TRBV28 TRBD1 TGTGCCAGCAGTTTCGGCTTACCTAAGGACAGGGTGGATTCACCCCTCCACTTT CASSFGLPKDRVDSPLHF
- TRBJ1-4 TRBV9 - TGTGCCAGCTCGGCCAGAGAAAATGAAAAACTGTTTTTT CASSARENEKLFF
- TRBJ2-7 TRBV12-3/TRBV12-4 TRBD1 TGTGCCAGCAGGGCCGGGACAGGGATTTTCTACGAGCAGTACTTC CASRAGTGIFYEQYF
few TRBJ2-7 TRBV20-1 - TGCAGTGCTAGAACGGGAGACCCCTACGAGCAGTACTTC CSARTGDPYEQYF
few TRBJ2-1 TRBV20-1 - TGCAGTGCTAGAGATCCGGTTCTAGCGTCGGGCCAGTTCTTC CSARDPVLASGQFF
once TRBJ2-1 TRBV19 - TGTGCCAGTAGTATCGGCGCGAGCTCCTACAATGAGCAGTTCTTC CASSIGASSYNEQFF
- TRBJ1-2 TRBV5-5 - TGTGCCAGCAGCTCGGGGGGAGAATCTAACTATGGCTACACCTTC CASSSGGESNYGYTF
once TRBJ2-1 TRBV11-2 - TGTGCCAGCAGCCCCCCAAACAGATTCGTTAACAATGAGCAGTTCTTC CASSPPNRFVNNEQFF
few TRBJ2-5 TRBV6-5 - TGTGCCAGCAGTTACTCCCCTACCAGGGAGCAGTACTTC CASSYSPTREQYF
- TRBJ1-2 TRBV15 - TGTGCCACCAGCAGTCAGGGACAACAAACCAACTATGGCTACACCTTC CATSSQGQQTNYGYTF
- TRBJ2-7 TRBV7-9 - TGTGCCAGCAGCCCTGCCGGGGCGAACTACGAGCAGTACTTC CASSPAGANYEQYF
- TRBJ2-3 TRBV12-3/TRBV12-4 - TGTGCCAGTATCGGAAGGCATTACACAGATACGCAGTATTTT CASIGRHYTDTQYF
few TRBJ2-7 TRBV18 - TGTGCCAGCTCACCGCGAGTCGGCGAGCAGTACTTC CASSPRVGEQYF
few TRBJ2-3 TRBV20-1 - TGCAGTGCTCCGGAATTCTACACAGATACGCAGTATTTT CSAPEFYTDTQYF
- TRBJ2-7 TRBV7-2 - TGTGCCAGCAGCCAGGGGCCAAGTGGGCACGAGCAGTACTTC CASSQGPSGHEQYF
- TRBJ2-2 TRBV20-1 - TGCAGTGCCAACCCAGGGTCCGGTGCCGGGGAGCTGTTTTTT CSANPGSGAGELFF
- TRBJ2-7 TRBV28 TRBD1 TGTGCCAGCAGGCTCCCTCAGGGGGCTAACTACGAGCAGTACTTC CASRLPQGANYEQYF
- TRBJ2-7 TRBV20-1 - TGCAGTGTTAGACCCCCCGGGGGCTACGACGAGCAGTACTTC CSVRPPGGYDEQYF
few TRBJ2-7 TRBV28 - TGTGCCAGCAGTGTATGGGGATCCCACGAGCAGTACTTC CASSVWGSHEQYF